The 8 T cell receptor beta chains below all came from one sample that was sequenced in a study of OX40 agonist ivuxolimab in advanced cancers. Measured with immunoSEQ multiplex PCR; TCRdb has only the in-frame clones, and not every one. The sample has tens of thousands of clones, roughly 93% seen once. The sequenced sample was CD4+ or CD8+ T cells sorted from blood, obtained in a trial of the OX40 agonist ivuxolimab. These receptors all stem from an adult with an advanced solid tumor such as melanoma, head and neck, liver or kidney cancer.

The chain is built from TRBV2 and TRBJ2-7; D is uncertain. Germline lookup yields CDR1 SNHLY and CDR2 FYNNEI. The CDR3 has 15 residues. V gave up 2 bases and J gave up 3 bases, with 14 bases separating them. Here the CDR3 DNA reads TGTGCCAGCAGTGAAACAACGGAGAAACACTACGAGCAGTACTTC. Amino acids: CASSETTEKHYEQYF.

The CDR3 region is CASLGTSSAKNIQYF. CDR3 in DNA: TGTGCCTCCCTGGGGACTAGCTCTGCCAAAAACATTCAGTACTTC. The chain links TRBV30 to TRBJ2-4; TRBD2 aligns across 9 bases. The trim removed 7 bases at V and 1 base at J, leaving 8 bases unmatched. CDR1 is GTSNPN and CDR2 is SVGIG in the germline V gene (reference sequence). CDR3 size: 15 residues.

This clone was detected only once. The gene calls are TRBV5-4 and TRBJ2-2, with 9 bases lining up with TRBD1. There are 12 residues in the CDR3. Germline CDR1 and CDR2: SGHNT and YYREEE (reference sequence). Germline trimming cut 7 bases from V and 6 bases from J; bases unmatched to any gene: 1. This CDR3 reads CASGTGPGELFF. In nucleotides, the CDR3 is TGTGCCAGCGGGACAGGGCCCGGGGAGCTGTTTTTT.

This clone was recorded only once. CDR3 amino acids: CASSSHSGYSTDTQYF. The CDR3 DNA follows: TGTGCCAGCAGCTCACATAGCGGATATAGCACAGATACGCAGTATTTT. V gene TRBV7-8 combines with J gene TRBJ2-3, with a possible D match to TRBD2 (6 bases). The CDR3 consists of 16 residues. CDR1 is SGHVS, CDR2 FQNEAQ, per germline. V was pared by 4 bases and J by 0 bases, with 14 bases between.

This chain links TRBV4-2 with TRBJ2-3; the match to TRBD2 covers 10 bases. Germline V CDR1 and CDR2: LGHNA, YNFKEQ. Trimming at V came to 2 bases and at J to 1 base, leaving 3 bases not matched to a gene. The CDR3 has 16 amino acids. The CDR3 loop reads CASSQRLAGGTDTQYF. In nucleotides, the CDR3 is TGTGCCAGCAGCCAACGGCTAGCGGGGGGCACAGATACGCAGTATTTT.

The gene calls are TRBV19 and TRBJ1-5; no definite D call. V shed 3 bases and J shed 2 bases, with 11 bases lying between them. Germline CDR1 reads LNHDA; CDR2 reads SQIVND (reference sequence). The CDR3 has 15 residues. In DNA, the CDR3 is TGTGCCAGTAGTATCCCCCAGGTGGGCAATCAGCCCCAGCATTTT. This translates into CASSIPQVGNQPQHF. The whole variable domain, filled in from reference TRBV19 and TRBJ1-5, reads DGGITQSPKYLFRKEGQNVTLSCEQNLNHDAMYWYRQDPGQGLRLIYYSQIVNDFQKGDIAEGYSVSREKKESFPLTVTSAQKNPTAFYLCASSIPQVGNQPQHFGDGTRLSIL.

The rearrangement links TRBV5-8 to TRBJ1-5; D uncertain. Germline V gene lookup returns CDR1 SGHTS and CDR2 YDEGEE. Trimming removed 0 bases from V and 0 bases from J, with 7 bases in between. The CDR3 consists of 15 residues. The CDR3 nucleotides read TGTGCCAGCAGCTTGGGGCCTTATAGCAATCAGCCCCAGCATTTT. Translating it yields CASSLGPYSNQPQHF.

The rearrangement uses TRBV9 and TRBJ2-7; 8 bases align to TRBD2. J lost 6 bases, V lost 0 bases, and 2 bases had no gene match. The CDR3 has 13 amino acids. Germline V gene sequence: CDR1 SGDLS, CDR2 YYNGEE. The CDR3 coding sequence is TGTGCCAGCAGCGTAGCGGGGACTAGCGAGCAGTACTTC. Protein sequence: CASSVAGTSEQYF.